This T cell receptor (beta chain) appears in the sequencing data of a study of cytomegalovirus exposure and HLA in healthy donors. Study-wide background: An earlier analysis identified 117 million unique TCR beta sequences in about 200 million T cells.

PCR employed 60 Vbeta and 13 Jbeta primers. Methods used by the authors: Later work found 65 million to 85 million unique TCR beta chains, with approximately 12 million shared. Sequencing used immunoSEQ multiplex PCR; TCRdb keeps in-frame clones, though not all of them. That table furnishes V, J and clone size, whereas the DNA furnished D and trimming. The sample includes nearly 110,000 clones, over 70% of them seen just once. This CDR3 has 13 amino acids. The germline V gene has CDR1 MNHEY and CDR2 SVGAGI. Deletions cut 5 bases from V and 8 bases from J, with 15 bases between. This chain connects TRBV6-5 to TRBJ1-2; D ambiguous. The clonotype was recovered from a man in his thirties or forties in good health and CMV-seronegative. The specimen was PBMCs. CDR3 in amino acids: CASSPEEDRGYTF. Here the CDR3 DNA reads TGTGCCAGCAGTCCAGAGGAGGATCGCGGCTACACCTTC.